The 21 T cell receptor beta chains presented below share a single source sample, sequenced in a study of T cell responses to AZD1222 COVID-19 vaccine. Assay: immunoSEQ multiplex PCR; the TCRdb copy retains only in-frame clones and omits some. Here the sample spans over 50,000 clones, roughly four fifths being singletons. The material was peripheral blood, obtained 28 days after the second AZD1222 dose. These receptors were obtained from an adult who received the AZD1222 COVID-19 vaccine.

The genes are TRBV19 and TRBJ1-1, with 7 bases aligning to TRBD1. V lost 3 bases and J lost 4; bases outside the gene matches: 8. There are 15 residues in the CDR3. CDR1 and CDR2 from the germline V gene are LNHDA and SQIVND (reference sequence). The CDR3 region is CASSIFAGGATEAFF. In nucleotides, the CDR3 is TGTGCCAGTAGTATTTTCGCAGGGGGGGCCACTGAAGCTTTCTTT.

This rearrangement joins TRBV2 to TRBJ2-2; 10 bases align to TRBD1. V was pared by 5 bases and J by 8 bases, with 11 bases of the junction left unmatched. Per the germline V gene, CDR1 is SNHLY and CDR2 is FYNNEI. The CDR3 spans 16 residues. CDR3 region: CASSPLATGGTGELFF. Here the CDR3 DNA reads TGTGCCAGCAGTCCTCTCGCGACAGGGGGCACGGGGGAGCTGTTTTTT.

V is TRBV5-1 and J is TRBJ1-2; 7 bases agree with TRBD1. The CDR3 consists of 15 residues. V was clipped by 0 bases and J by 3 bases; unmatched bases: 5. The germline gives CDR1 SGHRS, CDR2 YFSETQ. The CDR3 region is CASSLVAGGDYGYTF. DNA of the CDR3: TGCGCCAGCAGCTTGGTGGCAGGGGGGGACTATGGCTACACCTTC. Drawing the rest from reference TRBV5-1 and TRBJ1-2, the complete variable domain is KAGVTQTPRYLIKTRGQQVTLSCSPISGHRSVSWYQQTPGQGLQFLFEYFSETQRNKGNFPGRFSGRQFSNSRSEMNVSTLELGDSALYLCASSLVAGGDYGYTFGSGTRLTVV.

This clone was observed a handful of times. J is TRBJ1-4 and V is TRBV20-1, with D perhaps matching TRBD1 (5 bases). The ends were cut back, 3 bases at V and 5 bases at J, with 13 bases in the middle. The CDR3 consists of 14 residues. Germline V gene data show CDR1 as DFQATT and CDR2 as SNEGSKA (reference sequence). The CDR3 bases are TGCAGTGCTAGTTCGTTGAAGGGGAATGAAAAACTGTTTTTT. Translation gives CSASSLKGNEKLFF.

The chain combines TRBV10-3 with TRBJ2-1; 8 bases fit TRBD2. Germline values: CDR1 ENHRY, CDR2 SYGVKD. The trim removed 9 bases at V and 6 bases at J, leaving 10 bases unmatched. The length of the CDR3 is 14 residues. CDR3 bases: TGTGCCATAGAAACTCCCGGGACTAGCAATGAGCAGTTCTTC. Its protein product is CAIETPGTSNEQFF.

This clone was counted only a few times. The V call is TRBV18, the J call TRBJ2-2; D possibly matches TRBD1 or TRBD2 (5 bases each). Looked up from germline, CDR1 is KGHSH and CDR2 is LQKENI. The CDR3 is made up of 14 amino acids. The V end was cut by 3 bases, the J end by 4 bases, with 9 bases between. The CDR3 loop is CASSPTRGTGELFF. CDR3 DNA: TGTGCCAGCTCACCGACGAGGGGCACCGGGGAGCTGTTTTTT.

The chain recombines TRBV28 with TRBJ1-6; TRBD1 aligns across 8 bases. Germline V gene data show CDR1 as MDHEN and CDR2 as SYDVKM. The CDR3 is 14 residues long. Trimming took 6 bases from V and 6 from J; bases not matched to a gene: 4. The CDR3 is CASSPGQGNSPLHF. CDR3 sequence (DNA): TGTGCCAGCAGCCCCGGACAGGGTAATTCACCCCTCCACTTT.

The chain employs TRBV7-9 and TRBJ1-5; TRBD1 matches 8 bases. Unmatched junction bases numbered 8, after V lost 4 bases and J lost 6 bases. CDR3 length: 15 amino acids. The V gene's germline CDR1 is SEHNR and CDR2 FQNEAQ (reference sequence). Written as DNA, the CDR3 is TGTGCCAGCAGCTCCGGACAGGGCGGACGTCAGCCCCAGCATTTT. Amino acids: CASSSGQGGRQPQHF.

V gene TRBV5-6 combines with J gene TRBJ2-7; unclear D gene. Germline CDR1 is SGHDT and CDR2 is YYEEEE. The CDR3 contains 15 residues. V was trimmed by 0 bases and J by 0 bases, leaving 10 bases between them. The CDR3 region is CASSLGQAYSYEQYF. The CDR3 DNA reads TGTGCCAGCAGCTTGGGGCAGGCTTACTCCTACGAGCAGTACTTC.

The genes are TRBV7-2 and TRBJ2-3, with TRBD2 matching over 9 bases. There are 16 residues in the CDR3. Trimming removed 5 bases from V and 2 bases from J; junction bases left unmatched: 8. Per germline, CDR1 SGHTA and CDR2 FQGNSA. CDR3 residues: CASSLRAGGPTDTQYF. In DNA, the CDR3 is TGTGCCAGCAGCCTTCGAGCGGGAGGACCCACAGATACGCAGTATTTT.

The rearrangement joins TRBV2 to TRBJ1-2; 7 bases fit TRBD1. The junction had 6 bases not matched to a gene; V was cut back by 5 bases and J by 6 bases. This CDR3 is built from 13 residues. From germline, CDR1 is SNHLY and CDR2 FYNNEI. CDR3 sequence: CASSPTGFDGYTF. CDR3 sequence (DNA): TGTGCCAGCAGTCCGACAGGGTTCGATGGCTACACCTTC.

CDR3 sequence (DNA): TGTGCCAGCAGTTTCTCACCCCTGAATAATTCACCCCTCCACTTT. It yields the protein CASSFSPLNNSPLHF. The genes are TRBV27 and TRBJ1-6; no definite D call. From germline, CDR1 is MNHEY and CDR2 SMNVEV (reference sequence). The CDR3 covers 15 residues. Trimming took off 3 bases at V and 5 bases at J, with 11 bases between the two ends.

In this sample, this clone turned up once. V and J are TRBV6-2 or TRBV6-3 and TRBJ1-2; TRBD1 is a possible D gene (5 bases). CDR1 MNHEY and CDR2 SVGEGT come from the germline V gene. V lost 6 bases and J 3 bases, leaving 11 bases between the germline ends. The CDR3 contains 13 residues. The CDR3 DNA follows: TGTGCCAGCAGCCAGGGACTGGACTATGGCTACACCTTC. Translation gives CASSQGLDYGYTF.

The chain joins TRBV28 to TRBJ2-3; 12 nucleotides agree with TRBD1. The CDR3 runs 15 residues. Trimming removed 5 bases from V and 9 bases from J; junction bases left unmatched: 9. Germline values: CDR1 MDHEN, CDR2 SYDVKM. The CDR3 DNA is TGTGCCAGCAGTAGAGATGGGACAGGGGGCTCGACGCAGTATTTT. This encodes CASSRDGTGGSTQYF.

The rearrangement joins TRBV7-9 to TRBJ2-3; TRBD2 might be the D (5 bases). Germline CDR1 SEHNR, CDR2 FQNEAQ (reference sequence). The CDR3 length is 16 residues. Trimming took 1 base from V and 4 from J, leaving 15 bases between them. The CDR3 here is CASSLGGAFGADTQYF. The CDR3 DNA sequence: TGTGCCAGCAGCTTAGGAGGAGCTTTCGGGGCAGATACGCAGTATTTT. The whole variable domain, remainder taken from reference TRBV7-9 and TRBJ2-3, is DTGVSQNPRHKITKRGQNVTFRCDPISEHNRLYWYRQTLGQGPEFLTYFQNEAQLEKSRLLSDRFSAERPKGSFSTLEIQRTEQGDSAMYLCASSLGGAFGADTQYFGPGTRLTVL.

The V and J genes are TRBV27 and TRBJ1-5; D may be TRBD1 (6 bases). With 2 bases removed from V and 4 bases from J, the gap between germline ends came to 9 bases. Germline CDR1 and CDR2: MNHEY and SMNVEV (reference sequence). There are 14 residues in the CDR3. The CDR3 sequence: CASSLNRVNQPQHF. The CDR3 nucleotides read TGTGCCAGCAGTTTAAACAGGGTAAATCAGCCCCAGCATTTT.

CDR3 coding DNA: TGTGCCAGTGTTGGGGGAGGGGGCTCTCAGCCCCAGCATTTT. Its protein product is CASVGGGGSQPQHF. The chain employs TRBV28 and TRBJ1-5; 7 nucleotides line up with TRBD1. CDR3 length: 14 residues. Trimming cost V 9 bases and J 6 bases; bases outside gene matches: 11. Germline CDR1 is MDHEN and CDR2 is SYDVKM.

The chain links TRBV15 to TRBJ2-5; D is unclear. V was shortened by 0 bases and J by 2 bases, with 10 bases between the two germline ends. Germline CDR1 and CDR2: LNHNV and YYDKDF (reference sequence). The CDR3 is 15 amino acids. In DNA form, the CDR3 reads TGTGCCACCAGCAGAGATGGTGGCGGACAAGAGACCCAGTACTTC. Translated, it gives CATSRDGGGQETQYF.

This clone was counted once. This chain joins TRBV27 and TRBJ2-1, with 10 nucleotides matching TRBD2. The CDR3 extends over 16 amino acids. The J segment lost 4 bases and the V segment lost 5 bases, leaving 8 bases of the junction unmatched. The germline V gene encodes CDR1 MNHEY and CDR2 SMNVEV (reference sequence). This CDR3 reads CASSPLTSGKYNEQFF. CDR3 sequence (DNA): TGTGCCAGCAGTCCACTAACTAGCGGGAAATACAATGAGCAGTTCTTC.

The CDR3 sequence is CASSQGDSGTYEQYF. The DNA for the CDR3 is TGCGCCAGCAGCCAAGGGGATAGCGGTACCTACGAGCAGTACTTC. V is TRBV4-3 and J is TRBJ2-7; TRBD2 is a possible D gene (6 bases). The CDR3 loop spans 15 amino acids. Germline CDR1 and CDR2: LGHNA and YSLEER. Trimming removed 1 base at V and 2 bases at J, with 12 bases between.

This chain uses TRBV29-1 with TRBJ2-1; unclear D gene. V lost 2 bases, J lost 1 base, and 9 bases lay in between. Germline CDR1 SQVTM, CDR2 ANQGSEA. The CDR3 totals 14 residues. CDR3 nucleotide sequence: TGCAGCGTTGAACCGACCTGGTCCTACAATGAGCAGTTCTTC. As protein: CSVEPTWSYNEQFF.